A single T cell receptor (beta chain) is shown here with its context. The target antigen is unknown. This sample stems from a study of shared clonotypes between healthy human individuals. The CDR3 sequence is 15 residues long. Germline V gene sequence: CDR1 LNHDA, CDR2 SQIVND (reference sequence). The germline V and J ends were trimmed by 3 bases and 5 bases, with 17 bases remaining between them. How the authors handled the data: Filtering of immunoSEQ junctional sequences could not match full-length read filtering. Only in-frame clones appear in the TCRdb table, and some are missing; sequencing was by immunoSEQ multiplex PCR. For V, J and clone size, that table is used; D and trimming come from the DNA. Of hundreds of thousands of clones in the sample, approximately 95% were seen once. Whole-study findings and limits: Generation probability values for non-shared clonotypes were lower than those for clonotypes shared by all four donors.

Positive CCR7 selection of CD45RO-negative cells yielded the naive CD8 cells, and terminally differentiated effector memory CD45RA+ cells were excluded. J is TRBJ2-7 and V is TRBV19; D is uncertain. This receptor was identified in a woman in her twenties or thirties in good health. Sequencing input: naive CD8+ T cells sorted from blood. The CDR3 region has the DNA TGTGCCAGTAGTATGAATGGTGTCAGAACGCACGAGCAGTACTTC. Encoded protein: CASSMNGVRTHEQYF.